This TCR beta chain was sequenced for a study of shared clonotypes between healthy human individuals. In the case of this clone: Its antigen is currently unknown.

How the authors handled the data: Filtering of immunoSEQ junctional sequences could not match full-length read filtering. Clones were sequenced by immunoSEQ multiplex PCR, and TCRdb holds only the in-frame ones, with some missing. V, J and clone size reflect that table, while D and trimming were determined from the DNA. This sample carries over a million clones, approximately 78% of them seen once, and the ten largest clones take around 0.47%. The study, taken as a whole, reports: For sorted subsets, rarefaction showed incomplete sequencing despite large depth.

Germline CDR1 is SGHVS and CDR2 is FNYEAQ. CDR3 length equals 16 residues. V dropped 5 bases and J dropped 2; count of bases not matched to a gene: 0. This sequence originates from a man aged 18-30 years in good health. Some clones in this sample may be carry-over from other donors' samples. Sequencing was done on a sample of memory CD4+ T cells from PBMCs. Subset noted: CD45RA-negative fraction. The chain has TRBV7-6 and TRBJ2-1, with 16 bases matching TRBD2. CDR3 amino acids: CASSGTSGRAYNEQFF. Written as DNA, the CDR3 is TGTGCCAGCAGCGGGACTAGCGGGAGGGCCTACAATGAGCAGTTCTTC.